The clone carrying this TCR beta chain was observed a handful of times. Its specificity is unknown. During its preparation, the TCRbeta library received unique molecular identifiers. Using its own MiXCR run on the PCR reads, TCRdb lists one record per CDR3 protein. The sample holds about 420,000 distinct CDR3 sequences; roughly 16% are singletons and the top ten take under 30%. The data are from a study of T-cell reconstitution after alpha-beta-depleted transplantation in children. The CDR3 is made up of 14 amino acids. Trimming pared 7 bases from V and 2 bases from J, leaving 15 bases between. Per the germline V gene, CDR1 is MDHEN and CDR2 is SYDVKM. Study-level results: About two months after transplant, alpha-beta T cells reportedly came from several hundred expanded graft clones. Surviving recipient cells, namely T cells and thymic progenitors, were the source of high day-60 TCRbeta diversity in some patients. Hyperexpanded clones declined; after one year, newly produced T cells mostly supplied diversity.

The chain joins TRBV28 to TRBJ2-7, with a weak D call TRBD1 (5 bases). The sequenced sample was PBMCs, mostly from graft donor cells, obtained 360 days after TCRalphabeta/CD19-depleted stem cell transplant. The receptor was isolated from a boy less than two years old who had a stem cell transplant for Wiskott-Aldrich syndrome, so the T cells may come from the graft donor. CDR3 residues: CASNILKTAYEQYF. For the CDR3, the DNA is TGTGCCAGCAACATCTTGAAGACAGCCTACGAGCAGTACTTC.